The 28 T cell receptor beta chains below all came from one sample that was sequenced in a study of T cell repertoires in cytomegalovirus infection. One entry per CDR3 protein, called by TCRdb with MiXCR from the reads. The data contain under 350,000 distinct CDR3 sequences, roughly a tenth of them singletons. Sequencing was carried out using PBMCs. The receptors were sampled from a human donor in good health (CMV status not recorded). Some clones in this sample may be carry-over from other donors' samples.

The chain employs TRBV2 and TRBJ2-7, with 13 bases aligning to TRBD2. The CDR3 has 18 amino acids. The trim removed 7 bases at V and 0 bases at J, leaving 12 bases unmatched. The V gene's germline CDR1 is SNHLY and CDR2 FYNNEI. The CDR3 DNA follows: TGTGCCAGCAATCCGGGACTAGCGGGGTTAACGAGCTCCTACGAGCAGTACTTC. Translated, it gives CASNPGLAGLTSSYEQYF.

At least ten counts were recorded for this clonotype. The rearrangement joins TRBV20-1 to TRBJ1-1; unclear D gene. The CDR3 has 13 residues. Per the germline V gene, CDR1 is DFQATT and CDR2 is SNEGSKA (reference sequence). Trimming removed 6 bases from V and 5 bases from J, with 16 bases in between. The CDR3, as DNA: TGCAGTGCAACGGACCCCCGGTGGACTGAAGCTTTCTTT. This codes for CSATDPRWTEAFF.

The chain uses TRBV20-1 and TRBJ1-1, with TRBD1 as a possible D gene (5 bases). With 1 base removed from V and 4 bases from J, the gap between germline ends came to 13 bases. Per germline, CDR1 DFQATT and CDR2 SNEGSKA (reference sequence). The CDR3 loop spans 14 amino acids. The CDR3 loop is CSARGGREITEAFF. The CDR3 nucleotides are TGCAGTGCTAGAGGGGGCAGGGAAATCACTGAAGCTTTCTTT.

This clonotype was observed at least ten times. This chain joins TRBV7-9 and TRBJ1-2; D is unclear. Germline V gene data show CDR1 as SEHNR and CDR2 as FQNEAQ (reference sequence). Trimming left V 0 bases short and J 5 bases short, with 16 bases between. The CDR3 covers 16 residues. CDR3 residues: CASSLAHKTVGYGYTF. CDR3 DNA sequence: TGTGCCAGCAGCTTAGCGCATAAAACCGTCGGGTATGGCTACACCTTC.

This clonotype was seen a handful of times. J is TRBJ2-3 and V is TRBV4-2; maybe TRBD2 (6 bases). Trimming cost V 2 bases and J 6 bases, with 12 bases left between them. This CDR3 has 14 residues. CDR1 is LGHNA, CDR2 YNFKEQ, per germline. In DNA form, the CDR3 reads TGTGCCAGCAGCCAAAGGACGGGGGAGGATACGCAGTATTTT. Its protein product is CASSQRTGEDTQYF.

The gene calls are TRBV5-1 and TRBJ1-2; 7 bases are shared with TRBD1. The CDR3 is made up of 18 amino acids. V gave up 6 bases and J gave up 6 bases; unmatched junction bases: 23. The germline V gene encodes CDR1 SGHRS and CDR2 YFSETQ. The CDR3 reads CASTPTGQPLNRVHGYTF. The CDR3 coding sequence is TGCGCCAGCACCCCGACGGGACAGCCACTAAACAGGGTCCATGGCTACACCTTC.

This clonotype was counted at least ten times. The chain is built from TRBV6-5 and TRBJ2-1, with 8 bases matching TRBD2. There are 17 residues in the CDR3. Germline CDR1 and CDR2: MNHEY and SVGAGI. The V and J ends lost 2 bases and 2 bases, in that order; junction bases with no gene match: 8. The CDR3 sequence is CASSYPPAGGPYNEQFF. CDR3 coding DNA: TGTGCCAGCAGTTACCCACCCGCGGGGGGCCCCTACAATGAGCAGTTCTTC.

This clonotype was observed at least ten times. The V gene is TRBV20-1, the J gene TRBJ1-1, with TRBD1 identical over 11 bases. The CDR3 consists of 14 residues. Germline lookup yields CDR1 DFQATT and CDR2 SNEGSKA (reference sequence). V shed 6 bases, J shed 5 bases, and the junction held 8 bases outside the gene matches. The DNA for the CDR3 is TGCAGTGCGATCGGACAGGGGGCAAAAACTGAAGCTTTCTTT. Encoded protein: CSAIGQGAKTEAFF.

This clonotype was detected ten times or more. The V and J genes are TRBV12-3 or TRBV12-4 and TRBJ2-1; 13 bases map to TRBD2. The CDR3 length is 16 residues. V was pared by 3 bases and J by 5 bases, with 4 bases of the junction left unmatched. The DNA of the CDR3 is TGTGCCAGCAGTTTCCGACTAGCGGGGGGCCACAATGAGCAGTTCTTC. This codes for CASSFRLAGGHNEQFF.

This clonotype was observed a few times. The V and J genes are TRBV19 and TRBJ1-1; possible D gene TRBD1, 5 bases. In germline, CDR1 is LNHDA, CDR2 SQIVND (reference sequence). V lost 9 bases to trimming and J lost 3 bases, with 8 bases between them. The CDR3 is 11 residues long. The CDR3 spells CASQGDTEAFF. DNA of the CDR3: TGTGCCAGCCAGGGAGACACTGAAGCTTTCTTT.

The sample holds many counts of this clonotype. This chain links TRBV29-1 with TRBJ1-2, with D possibly matching TRBD1 (6 bases). The V end lost 7 bases, the J end lost 3 bases, and 12 bases lay between the germline ends. Germline V gene data show CDR1 as SQVTM and CDR2 as ANQGSEA. This CDR3 is built from 12 residues. CDR3 amino acids: CSGLQGDYGYTF. CDR3 in DNA: TGCAGCGGCCTACAGGGTGACTATGGCTACACCTTC.

This clonotype was counted many times. The gene calls are TRBV6-1 and TRBJ2-1; D is unresolved. Germline CDR1 and CDR2: MNHNS and SASEGT. Deletions cut 6 bases from V and 7 bases from J, with 16 bases between. The CDR3 has 14 amino acids. The CDR3 nucleotides read TGTGCCAGCAGGAAGGAAAACATCGGGAATGAGCAGTTCTTC. As protein: CASRKENIGNEQFF.

A few counts support this clonotype. This chain uses TRBV5-6 with TRBJ2-7, with TRBD1 matching over 9 bases. Germline lookup yields CDR1 SGHDT and CDR2 YYEEEE. The trim removed 4 bases at V and 1 base at J, leaving 6 bases unmatched. The CDR3 covers 15 residues. Here the CDR3 DNA reads TGTGCCAGCAGCAACGGACAGGGGAAGTCCTACGAGCAGTACGTC. Its protein product is CASSNGQGKSYEQYV.

This clonotype was counted ten times or more. The rearrangement joins TRBV7-8 to TRBJ2-3; D gene uncertain. Between the trimmed V and J ends, which lost 6 bases and 9 bases, there was a span of 13 bases. The germline gives CDR1 SGHVS, CDR2 FQNEAQ. The CDR3 contains 12 residues. The chain's CDR3 is CASSYALGTQYF. As DNA, the CDR3 is TGTGCCAGCAGTTACGCCCTAGGGACGCAGTATTTT.

This clonotype has ten or more counts. The chain carries TRBV14 and TRBJ1-2, with 8 bases matching TRBD1. Germline loops: CDR1 SGHDN, CDR2 FVKESK. The CDR3 spans 15 residues. With 0 bases clipped from V and 9 bases from J, the junction kept 9 bases outside the gene matches. CDR3 protein: CASSQEPTGGTCYTF. CDR3 nucleotides: TGTGCCAGCAGCCAAGAGCCTACAGGGGGTACTTGCTACACCTTC.

This clonotype was counted many times. V gene TRBV28 combines with J gene TRBJ2-6; D gene uncertain. The length of the CDR3 is 12 residues. Germline V gene data show CDR1 as MDHEN and CDR2 as SYDVKM. V lost 10 bases and J lost 3, with 7 bases in between. For the CDR3, the DNA is TGTGCCACCGACGGTGGGGCCAACGTCCTGACTTTC. It is translated as CATDGGANVLTF.

This chain connects TRBV7-2 to TRBJ1-1, with no clear D. Trimming stripped 4 bases from V and 2 bases from J, with 11 bases between. The CDR3 totals 14 residues. Germline V gene lookup returns CDR1 SGHTA and CDR2 FQGNSA. CDR3 amino acids: CASSSYQANTEAFF. CDR3 in DNA: TGTGCCAGCAGCTCCTATCAGGCTAACACTGAAGCTTTCTTT.

This clonotype has a count of ten or more. This rearrangement joins TRBV7-2 to TRBJ2-5; maybe TRBD1 (6 bases). Deletions cut 3 bases from V and 2 bases from J, with 16 bases between. The CDR3 contains 16 residues. Germline V CDR1 and CDR2: SGHTA, FQGNSA. The CDR3 coding sequence is TGTGCCAGCAGCTTCGGCCAAGTTAGGGGGCAAGAGACCCAGTACTTC. It specifies CASSFGQVRGQETQYF.

There are many counts of this clonotype. The rearrangement uses TRBV7-9 and TRBJ1-1; maybe TRBD1 (5 bases). This CDR3 is built from 13 residues. Germline V gene lookup returns CDR1 SEHNR and CDR2 FQNEAQ (reference sequence). V was clipped by 8 bases and J by 4 bases, with 14 bases between them. In DNA form, the CDR3 reads TGTGCCAGCGCCCTAGAAGGGACCACTGAAGCTTTCTTT. Translating it yields CASALEGTTEAFF.

The chain links TRBV6-5 to TRBJ2-7; a possible D gene is TRBD1 (6 bases). V lost 6 bases to trimming and J lost 2 bases, with 14 bases between them. CDR3 length equals 14 residues. Germline V gene data show CDR1 as MNHEY and CDR2 as SVGAGI. CDR3 region: CASSLPGHPYEQYF. In nucleotides, the CDR3 is TGTGCCAGCAGCCTTCCGGGACATCCCTACGAGCAGTACTTC.

There are many counts of this clonotype. The chain couples TRBV29-1 to TRBJ2-3; D unresolved. The V and J ends lost 4 bases and 2 bases respectively, with 13 bases between them. Germline CDR1 reads SQVTM; CDR2 reads ANQGSEA. This CDR3 region has 14 residues. The CDR3 loop is CSVGTVFPTDTQYF. Written as DNA, the CDR3 is TGCAGCGTTGGGACGGTCTTTCCCACAGATACGCAGTATTTT.

This clonotype was recorded many times. The J gene is TRBJ2-1, the V gene TRBV7-3; 12 nucleotides line up with TRBD2. CDR1 and CDR2 from the germline V gene are SGHTA and FQGTGA. The CDR3 sequence is 19 residues long. Unmatched junction bases numbered 6, after V lost 0 bases and J lost 0 bases. CDR3 protein: CASSLTVLAGGNSYNEQFF. CDR3 DNA: TGTGCCAGCAGCTTAACCGTTCTAGCGGGGGGGAACTCCTACAATGAGCAGTTCTTC. The variable domain in full, with the rest retrieved from reference TRBV7-3 and TRBJ2-1, is GAGVSQTPSNKVTEKGKYVELRCDPISGHTALYWYRQSLGQGPEFLIYFQGTGAADDSGLPNDRFFAVRPEGSVSTLKIQRTERGDSAVYLCASSLTVLAGGNSYNEQFFGPGTRLTVL.

This clonotype was detected a few times. The DNA for the CDR3 is TGTGCCAGCAGTCCCGGGCCCCGAGTACCAAGCACAGATACGCAGTATTTT. Translating it yields CASSPGPRVPSTDTQYF. The V and J genes are TRBV6-6 and TRBJ2-3; D is uncertain. CDR1 is MNHNY, CDR2 SVGAGI, per germline (reference sequence). V was shortened by 5 bases and J by 0 bases, with 18 bases between the two germline ends. The CDR3 is made up of 17 amino acids.

This clonotype has just a few counts. V gene TRBV14 combines with J gene TRBJ1-2; D not certain. The V and J ends lost 1 base and 4 bases respectively, with 16 bases between them. Germline V gives CDR1 SGHDN, CDR2 FVKESK. The CDR3 has 16 amino acids. The CDR3 is CASSQVRLGGVYGYTF. CDR3 DNA sequence: TGTGCCAGCAGCCAAGTAAGGCTCGGCGGGGTCTATGGCTACACCTTC.

This clonotype has a handful of counts. This chain links TRBV10-3 with TRBJ2-7; TRBD2 matches 9 bases. The CDR3 runs to 15 residues. V shed 6 bases, J shed 1 base, and the junction held 7 bases outside the gene matches. The V gene's germline CDR1 is ENHRY and CDR2 SYGVKD. The DNA of the CDR3 is TGTGCCATCAGCCCCACTAGCGGGTATTCCTACGAGCAGTACTTC. Protein sequence: CAISPTSGYSYEQYF.

On this clonotype: Germline and junction disagree at one end, which may indicate a read error. This chain joins TRBV7-9 and TRBJ2-2, with D perhaps assigned TRBD1 or TRBD2 (6 bases each). The CDR3 covers 16 residues. Per the germline V gene, CDR1 is SEHNR and CDR2 is FQNEAQ (reference sequence). The CDR3: CASTSATGSGTGEVFF. The CDR3 nucleotides read TGTGCCAGCACCTCCGCAACAGGGAGTGGCACCGGGGAGGTGTTTTTT.

The V call is TRBV5-1, the J call TRBJ2-3; 10 bases line up with TRBD2. This CDR3 region has 16 residues. V dropped 4 bases and J dropped 4; count of bases not matched to a gene: 9. From germline, CDR1 is SGHRS and CDR2 YFSETQ. CDR3 residues: CASSRFLAGAADTQYF. CDR3 coding DNA: TGCGCCAGCAGCCGATTTCTAGCGGGGGCGGCAGATACGCAGTATTTT.

This clonotype showed up many times. The junction and the germline gene differ at one end; a read error may be behind it. This chain uses TRBV7-7 with TRBJ2-2, with 9 bases identical to TRBD2. The CDR3 has 16 amino acids. The germline V gene has CDR1 SSHAT and CDR2 FNYEAQ (reference sequence). DNA for the CDR3: TGTGCTAGCAGCCCGAGGACTAGCGCGGGCACCGGGGAGCTGTTTTTT. Translated, it gives CASSPRTSAGTGELFF.